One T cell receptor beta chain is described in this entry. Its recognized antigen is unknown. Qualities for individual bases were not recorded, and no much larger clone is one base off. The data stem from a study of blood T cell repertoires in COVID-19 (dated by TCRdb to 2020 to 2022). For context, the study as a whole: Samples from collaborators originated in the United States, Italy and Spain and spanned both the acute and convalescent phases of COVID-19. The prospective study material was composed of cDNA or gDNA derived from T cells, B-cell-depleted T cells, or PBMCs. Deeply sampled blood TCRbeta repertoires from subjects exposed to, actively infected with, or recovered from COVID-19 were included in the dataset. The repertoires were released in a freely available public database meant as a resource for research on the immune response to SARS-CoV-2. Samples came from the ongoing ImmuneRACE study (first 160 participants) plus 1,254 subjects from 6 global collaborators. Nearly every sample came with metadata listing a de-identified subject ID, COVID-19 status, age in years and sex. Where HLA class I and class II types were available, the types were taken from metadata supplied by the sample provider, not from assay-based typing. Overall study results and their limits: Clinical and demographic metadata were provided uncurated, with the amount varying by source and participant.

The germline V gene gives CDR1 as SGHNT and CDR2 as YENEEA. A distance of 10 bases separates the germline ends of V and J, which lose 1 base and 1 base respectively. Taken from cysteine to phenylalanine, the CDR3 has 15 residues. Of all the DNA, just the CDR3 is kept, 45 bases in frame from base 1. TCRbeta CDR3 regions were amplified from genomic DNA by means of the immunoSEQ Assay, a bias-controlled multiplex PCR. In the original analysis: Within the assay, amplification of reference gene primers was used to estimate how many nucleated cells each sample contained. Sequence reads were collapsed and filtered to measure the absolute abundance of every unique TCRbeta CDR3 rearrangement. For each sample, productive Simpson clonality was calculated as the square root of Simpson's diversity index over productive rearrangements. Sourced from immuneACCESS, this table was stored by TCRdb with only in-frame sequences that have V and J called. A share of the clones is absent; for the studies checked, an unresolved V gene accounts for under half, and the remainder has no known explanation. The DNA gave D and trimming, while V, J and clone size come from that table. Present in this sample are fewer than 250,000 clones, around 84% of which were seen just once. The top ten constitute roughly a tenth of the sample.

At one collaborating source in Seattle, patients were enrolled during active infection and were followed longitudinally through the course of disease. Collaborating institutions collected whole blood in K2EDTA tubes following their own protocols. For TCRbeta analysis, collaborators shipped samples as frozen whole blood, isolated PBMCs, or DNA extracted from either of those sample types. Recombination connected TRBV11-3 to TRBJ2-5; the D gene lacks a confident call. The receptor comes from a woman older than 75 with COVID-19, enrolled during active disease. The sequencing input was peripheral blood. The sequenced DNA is TGTGCCAGCAGCTTAGGACGCTCGGGCCAAGAGACCCAGTACTTC. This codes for CASSLGRSGQETQYF.